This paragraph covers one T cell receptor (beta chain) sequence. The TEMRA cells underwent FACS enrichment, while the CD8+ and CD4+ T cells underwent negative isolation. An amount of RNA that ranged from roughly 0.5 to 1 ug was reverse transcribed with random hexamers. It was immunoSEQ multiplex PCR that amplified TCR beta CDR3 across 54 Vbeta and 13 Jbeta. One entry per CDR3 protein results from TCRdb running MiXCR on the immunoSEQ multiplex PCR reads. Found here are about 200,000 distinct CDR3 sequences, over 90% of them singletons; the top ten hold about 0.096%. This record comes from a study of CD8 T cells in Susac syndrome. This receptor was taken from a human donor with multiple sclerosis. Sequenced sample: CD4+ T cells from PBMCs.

CDR3 loop: CASSSDRSSVKWDNEQFF. CDR3 nucleotides: TGTGCCAGCAGCTCCGACCGCAGCTCAGTGAAATGGGACAATGAGCAGTTCTTC. The chain couples TRBV7-8 to TRBJ2-1; D unclear. CDR3 length: 18 residues. The germline CDR1 and CDR2 sequences are SGHVS and FQNEAQ. Trimming took 4 bases from V and 5 from J, leaving 24 bases between them.